These T cell receptor beta chains were read from a single sample in a study of molecular identifiers for immune sequencing clone quantification. TCRdb re-derived calls from the PCR reads in MiXCR, one entry per CDR3 protein. The top ten hold 0.65% to 0.95% of the sample, which has around 480,000 distinct CDR3 sequences, 20% to 25% seen once. Specimen: naive CD8+ T cells from blood, with Jurkat cell RNA spiked in. The receptors here all came from a human donor in good health. Some libraries in this study had Jurkat cell RNA spiked in. The CDR3 runs from the conserved cysteine through the conserved F or W. Each record gives: J gene, clone size, D gene, V gene, CDR3 protein, CDR3 DNA. A D gene is named only where the DNA matches it firmly. Clone sizes are given selectively: once, few, many, or a class where the clone is expanded.

j_call: TRBJ2-4
clone_size: many
d_call: -
v_call: TRBV2
cdr3_aa: CASSSLDVGKNIQYF
cdr3_nt: TGTGCCAGCAGTAGCTTGGACGTCGGCAAAAACATTCAGTACTTC

j_call: TRBJ2-5
clone_size: -
d_call: -
v_call: TRBV19
cdr3_aa: CASSIDSADQETQYF
cdr3_nt: TGTGCCAGTAGTATAGATTCGGCAGACCAGGAGACCCAGTACTTC

j_call: TRBJ2-3
clone_size: many
d_call: -
v_call: TRBV29-1
cdr3_aa: CSVDPTSTDTQYF
cdr3_nt: TGCAGCGTTGATCCGACTAGCACAGATACGCAGTATTTT

j_call: TRBJ2-7
clone_size: -
d_call: TRBD2
v_call: TRBV6-2/TRBV6-3
cdr3_aa: CASSVAGGKYEQYF
cdr3_nt: TGTGCCAGCAGTGTAGCGGGGGGGAAGTACGAGCAGTACTTC

j_call: TRBJ1-2
clone_size: few
d_call: TRBD1
v_call: TRBV5-5
cdr3_aa: CASSLAPAGGQGYGYTF
cdr3_nt: TGTGCCAGCAGCTTGGCTCCGGCAGGGGGCCAGGGCTATGGCTACACCTTC

j_call: TRBJ1-4
clone_size: -
d_call: -
v_call: TRBV7-9
cdr3_aa: CASDLGRVSTNEKLFF
cdr3_nt: TGTGCCAGCGACTTAGGGAGAGTTTCAACTAATGAAAAACTGTTTTTT

j_call: TRBJ1-5
clone_size: -
d_call: -
v_call: TRBV7-9
cdr3_aa: CASSSHQTDSNQPQHF
cdr3_nt: TGTGCCAGCAGCTCCCATCAGACTGATAGCAATCAGCCCCAGCATTTT

j_call: TRBJ2-7
clone_size: few
d_call: -
v_call: TRBV13
cdr3_aa: CASSPLRAQGIKEQYF
cdr3_nt: TGTGCCAGCAGCCCCCTCCGAGCACAGGGCATCAAGGAGCAGTACTTC

j_call: TRBJ1-4
clone_size: many
d_call: -
v_call: TRBV2
cdr3_aa: CASLSRVEKLFF
cdr3_nt: TGTGCCAGCTTAAGCAGAGTCGAAAAACTGTTTTTT

j_call: TRBJ2-2
clone_size: many
d_call: -
v_call: TRBV19
cdr3_aa: CASSIGGTGELFF
cdr3_nt: TGTGCCAGTAGTATTGGGGGCACCGGGGAGCTGTTTTTT

j_call: TRBJ1-6
clone_size: few
d_call: -
v_call: TRBV30
cdr3_aa: CAWSGDSYNSPLHF
cdr3_nt: TGTGCCTGGAGCGGGGACTCCTATAATTCACCCCTCCACTTT